A single sample gave rise to the 22 T cell receptor beta chains below, sequenced in a study of T-cell memory formation after mild COVID-19. TCRdb re-derived calls from the 5' RACE reads in MiXCR, one entry per CDR3 protein. The sample shows 290,000 or so distinct CDR3 sequences, approximately 19% of them seen only once. Sample: PBMCs or a T cell subset sorted from them (not recorded which). These receptors were taken from a man between 18 and 35 years old who had mild COVID-19 (a few samples of this study predate the infection). Cell type and time point are not known.

This chain uses TRBV18 with TRBJ1-6, with D possibly being TRBD1 (6 bases). The CDR3 runs to 16 residues. Trimming removed 6 bases from V and 7 bases from J, with 19 bases in between. Germline lookup yields CDR1 KGHSH and CDR2 LQKENI. CDR3 DNA sequence: TGTGCCAGCTCCCCAATAGGACAGATTAACAATTCACCCCTCCACTTT. It specifies CASSPIGQINNSPLHF.

This clonotype has just a few counts. The chain is built from TRBV5-4 and TRBJ2-3; no reliable D call. V lost 6 bases, J lost 0 bases, and 11 bases lay in between. This CDR3 is 14 amino acids long. Germline CDR1 is SGHNT and CDR2 is YYREEE (reference sequence). CDR3 in DNA: TGTGCCAGCACGGGCTCGCCTAGCACAGATACGCAGTATTTT. Protein product: CASTGSPSTDTQYF.

The J gene is TRBJ1-5, the V gene TRBV6-2 or TRBV6-3; D is uncertain. Trimming took 5 bases from V and 3 from J, leaving 14 bases between them. Germline V gene sequence: CDR1 MNHEY, CDR2 SVGEGT. The CDR3 has 15 amino acids. CDR3: CASSVTLRVNQPQHF. In DNA, the CDR3 is TGTGCCAGCAGTGTGACATTGAGGGTCAATCAGCCCCAGCATTTT.

This chain connects TRBV12-3 or TRBV12-4 to TRBJ1-4; no clear D. The CDR3 covers 12 residues. The germline V and J ends were trimmed by 6 bases and 13 bases, with 15 bases remaining between them. The CDR3 protein is CASSRTGRSLFF. The CDR3 DNA follows: TGTGCCAGCAGCCGAACCGGGAGATCACTGTTTTTT.

This clonotype was counted a few times. The V gene is TRBV25-1, the J gene TRBJ1-1; no reliable D call. This CDR3 comprises 15 residues. V was clipped by 0 bases and J by 1 base, with 9 bases between them. Germline V gene lookup returns CDR1 MGHDK and CDR2 SYGVNS. CDR3 in amino acids: CASSEYDGPNTEAFF. The CDR3, as DNA: TGTGCCAGCAGTGAATACGATGGGCCGAACACTGAAGCTTTCTTT.

This clonotype occurred a few times. The V gene is TRBV6-6, the J gene TRBJ1-6, with D perhaps TRBD1 (5 bases). V was clipped by 2 bases and J by 0 bases, with 14 bases between them. Germline-derived CDR1 and CDR2 are MNHNY and SVGAGI (reference sequence). The CDR3 has 18 amino acids. The CDR3 sequence: CASSYAGGGNSYNSPLHF. The CDR3, as DNA: TGTGCCAGCAGTTACGCCGGCGGGGGAAACTCCTATAATTCACCCCTCCACTTT.

The chain employs TRBV5-5 and TRBJ1-1; 11 nucleotides agree with TRBD1. CDR1 SGHKS and CDR2 YYEKEE come from the germline V gene (reference sequence). The CDR3 is made up of 16 amino acids. The ends lost 1 base at V and 3 bases at J; junction bases unmatched: 5. The DNA for the CDR3 is TGTGCCAGCAGCTTGTGGACAGGGGGCGGGCACACTGAAGCTTTCTTT. Amino acid sequence: CASSLWTGGGHTEAFF.

The chain is built from TRBV9 and TRBJ2-1; D remains ambiguous. The CDR3 length is 17 residues. Per the germline V gene, CDR1 is SGDLS and CDR2 is YYNGEE. V lost 3 bases and J lost 2, with 18 bases in between. The CDR3 loop is CASSALPVVRPYNEQFF. Here the CDR3 DNA reads TGTGCCAGCAGCGCCCTTCCGGTGGTCAGGCCCTACAATGAGCAGTTCTTC. Looking up the rest from reference TRBV9 and TRBJ2-1 gives the full variable domain: DSGVTQTPKHLITATGQRVTLRCSPRSGDLSVYWYQQSLDQGLQFLIQYYNGEERAKGNILERFSAQQFPDLHSELNLSSLELGDSALYFCASSALPVVRPYNEQFFGPGTRLTVL.

This clonotype showed up just a few times. This rearrangement joins TRBV18 to TRBJ1-5; 7 nucleotides match TRBD1. J lost 1 base, V lost 1 base, and 1 base had no gene match. The germline V gene has CDR1 KGHSH and CDR2 LQKENI. There are 15 residues in the CDR3. The CDR3 DNA is TGTGCCAGCTCACCACAGGGGGCGAGCAATCAGCCCCAGCATTTT. This sequence encodes CASSPQGASNQPQHF.

The CDR3 sequence is CASSYSPERGDTYNEQFF. Here the CDR3 DNA reads TGTGCCAGCAGTTACTCCCCAGAACGGGGAGATACCTACAATGAGCAGTTCTTC. J is TRBJ2-1 and V is TRBV6-6, with D possibly matching TRBD2 (5 bases). The ends were cut back, 0 bases at V and 2 bases at J, with 17 bases in the middle. The CDR3 totals 18 residues. Germline lookup yields CDR1 MNHNY and CDR2 SVGAGI (reference sequence).

The rearrangement uses TRBV5-1 and TRBJ2-1; D call uncertain. The V gene's germline CDR1 is SGHRS and CDR2 YFSETQ. The CDR3 is 15 residues long. Trimming shortened V by 4 bases and J by 0 bases, and 11 bases separated the two germline ends. The DNA for the CDR3 is TGCGCCAGCAGCCCGACTCTTGGCTCCTACAATGAGCAGTTCTTC. This sequence encodes CASSPTLGSYNEQFF.

This clonotype was seen more than once but under ten times. The CDR3 loop reads CASSKGLATDTQYF. In nucleotides, the CDR3 is TGTGCCAGCAGCAAGGGACTAGCTACAGATACGCAGTATTTT. The chain links TRBV12-3 or TRBV12-4 to TRBJ2-3; 9 positions match TRBD2. The junction had 4 bases not matched to a gene; V was cut back by 6 bases and J by 3 bases. The CDR3 spans 14 residues.

The CDR3 sequence is CASSWMESSTEAFF. The CDR3 coding sequence is TGTGCCAGCAGCTGGATGGAATCTAGCACTGAAGCTTTCTTT. The rearrangement joins TRBV6-6 to TRBJ1-1, with no clear D. Per germline, CDR1 MNHNY and CDR2 SVGAGI (reference sequence). This CDR3 spans 14 amino acids. V gave up 6 bases and J gave up 4 bases, with 15 bases separating them.

This clonotype was detected a few times. The V call is TRBV7-2, the J call TRBJ1-3; the D gene is possibly TRBD1 (5 bases). V was cut by 1 base and J by 4 bases, with 11 bases left in between. Looked up from germline, CDR1 is SGHTA and CDR2 is FQGNSA. This CDR3 contains 15 residues. Here the CDR3 DNA reads TGTGCCAGCAGCTTAGAGGTACAGGCCGGAAACACCATATATTTT. This encodes CASSLEVQAGNTIYF.

The chain employs TRBV6-1 and TRBJ1-1, with D tentatively TRBD1 (5 bases). V gave up 2 bases and J gave up 3 bases, with 13 bases separating them. CDR1 and CDR2 (germline): MNHNS, SASEGT. The CDR3 is 15 amino acids. Here the CDR3 DNA reads TGTGCCAGCAGTGAATTTAGTAGGGGTGACACTGAAGCTTTCTTT. This codes for CASSEFSRGDTEAFF.

This clonotype was detected only a few times. The chain is built from TRBV5-1 and TRBJ2-2, with TRBD1 identical over 7 bases. Germline V gives CDR1 SGHRS, CDR2 YFSETQ. This CDR3 is 18 amino acids long. With 5 bases clipped from V and 5 bases from J, the junction kept 18 bases outside the gene matches. The CDR3: CASSWLESDRMWTGELFF. The CDR3 coding sequence is TGCGCCAGCAGTTGGCTCGAGTCGGACAGGATGTGGACCGGGGAGCTGTTTTTT.

The chain recombines TRBV7-9 with TRBJ2-7; D tentatively fits TRBD1 or TRBD2 (5 bases each). The V gene lost 3 bases and the J gene lost 4 bases, with 13 bases spanning the gap. The CDR3 is 14 residues long. CDR1 and CDR2 (germline): SEHNR, FQNEAQ (reference sequence). The CDR3 DNA follows: TGTGCCAGCAGCTTCTTGGGGGAGAGATACGAGCAGTACTTC. Protein sequence: CASSFLGERYEQYF.

This clonotype was seen a few times. The rearrangement joins TRBV29-1 to TRBJ2-2; D is perhaps TRBD1 (6 bases). The CDR3 has 13 residues. Trimming cost V 7 bases and J 2 bases, with 11 bases left between them. CDR1 SQVTM and CDR2 ANQGSEA come from the germline V gene. This CDR3 reads CSGGQPNTGELFF. In DNA form, the CDR3 reads TGCAGCGGAGGACAGCCTAACACCGGGGAGCTGTTTTTT.

The DNA of the CDR3 is TGTGCCAGCAGTACAGGGGTCTCTGAAGCTTTCTTT. This sequence encodes CASSTGVSEAFF. The chain combines TRBV9 with TRBJ1-1; TRBD1 matches at 7 bases. Germline V gene data show CDR1 as SGDLS and CDR2 as YYNGEE. V trimming: 5 bases; J trimming: 6 bases; junction bases outside the gene matches: 4. The CDR3 is made up of 12 amino acids.

V and J are TRBV6-1 and TRBJ2-1, with 7 positions matching TRBD1. Germline V gene data show CDR1 as MNHNS and CDR2 as SASEGT. The V gene end was trimmed by 6 bases and the J gene end by 5 bases; junction bases not matched to a gene: 10. CDR3 length equals 15 residues. CDR3 nucleotide sequence: TGTGCCAGCAGGGACACCCGGGACAGACACAATGAGCAGTTCTTC. It translates to CASRDTRDRHNEQFF.

The chain has TRBV7-9 and TRBJ2-5, with 8 bases lining up with TRBD1. Per germline, CDR1 SEHNR and CDR2 FQNEAQ (reference sequence). V lost 5 bases, J lost 4 bases, and 9 bases stayed unmatched. The CDR3 is 15 residues long. The CDR3 protein is CASSTRTGLGETQYF. The CDR3 region has the DNA TGTGCCAGCAGCACGCGGACAGGGCTGGGAGAGACCCAGTACTTC.

This rearrangement joins TRBV6-1 to TRBJ2-1; D possibly corresponds to TRBD1 (6 bases). The germline V gene encodes CDR1 MNHNS and CDR2 SASEGT. The CDR3 runs 16 residues. Trimming took 7 bases from V and 9 from J, leaving 25 bases between them. The CDR3 is CASTELNRAGWGEQFF. CDR3 in DNA: TGTGCCAGCACGGAGCTGAACAGGGCTGGTTGGGGTGAGCAGTTCTTC.